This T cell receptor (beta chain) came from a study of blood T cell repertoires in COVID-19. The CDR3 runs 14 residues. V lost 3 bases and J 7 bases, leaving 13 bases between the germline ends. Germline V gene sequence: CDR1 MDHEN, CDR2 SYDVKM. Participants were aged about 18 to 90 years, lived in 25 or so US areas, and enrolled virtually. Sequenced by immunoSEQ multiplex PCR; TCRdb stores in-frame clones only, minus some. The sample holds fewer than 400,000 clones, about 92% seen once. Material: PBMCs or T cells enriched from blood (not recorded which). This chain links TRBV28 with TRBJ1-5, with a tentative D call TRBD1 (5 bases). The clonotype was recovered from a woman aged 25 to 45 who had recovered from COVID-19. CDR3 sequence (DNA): TGTGCCAGCAGTTTGTCAGGGTTAGGGCAGCCCCAGCATTTT. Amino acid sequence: CASSLSGLGQPQHF.